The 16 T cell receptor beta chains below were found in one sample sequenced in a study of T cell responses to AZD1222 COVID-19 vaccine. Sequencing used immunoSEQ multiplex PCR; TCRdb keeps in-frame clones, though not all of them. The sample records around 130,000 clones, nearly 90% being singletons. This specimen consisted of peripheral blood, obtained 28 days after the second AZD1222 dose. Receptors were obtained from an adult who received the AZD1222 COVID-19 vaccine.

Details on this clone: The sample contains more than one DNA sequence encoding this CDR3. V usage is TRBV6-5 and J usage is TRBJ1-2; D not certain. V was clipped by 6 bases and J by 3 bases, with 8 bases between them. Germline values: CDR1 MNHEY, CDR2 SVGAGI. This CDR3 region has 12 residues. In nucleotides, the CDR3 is TGTGCCAGCAGAAACTGGGACTATGGCTACACCTTC. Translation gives CASRNWDYGYTF.

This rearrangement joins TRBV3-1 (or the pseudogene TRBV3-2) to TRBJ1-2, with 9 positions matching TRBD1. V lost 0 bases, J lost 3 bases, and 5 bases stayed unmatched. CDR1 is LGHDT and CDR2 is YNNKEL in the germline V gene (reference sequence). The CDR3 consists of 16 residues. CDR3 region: CASSQDGTGGDYGYTF. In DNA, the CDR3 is TGTGCCAGCAGCCAAGATGGTACAGGGGGCGACTATGGCTACACCTTC.

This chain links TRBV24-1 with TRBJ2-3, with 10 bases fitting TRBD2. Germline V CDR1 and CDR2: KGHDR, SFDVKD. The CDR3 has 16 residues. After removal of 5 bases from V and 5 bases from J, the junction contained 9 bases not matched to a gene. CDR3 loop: CATSAPLAGAGDTQYF. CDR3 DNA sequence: TGTGCCACCAGTGCCCCGCTAGCGGGAGCTGGAGATACGCAGTATTTT.

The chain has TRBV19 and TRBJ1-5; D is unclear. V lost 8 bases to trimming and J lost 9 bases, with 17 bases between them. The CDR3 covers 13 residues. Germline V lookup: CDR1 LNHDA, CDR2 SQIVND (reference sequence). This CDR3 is CASRAGTEGPQHF. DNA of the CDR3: TGTGCCAGTCGGGCGGGCACGGAGGGGCCCCAGCATTTT.

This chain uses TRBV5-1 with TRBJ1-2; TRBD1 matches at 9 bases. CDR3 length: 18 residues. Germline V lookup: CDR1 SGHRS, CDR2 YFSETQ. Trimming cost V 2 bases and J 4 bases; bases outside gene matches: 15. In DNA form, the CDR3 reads TGCGCCAGCAGCTTTGGACAGGGGAGCCGCTTCCCCCGCTATGGCTACACCTTC. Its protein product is CASSFGQGSRFPRYGYTF.

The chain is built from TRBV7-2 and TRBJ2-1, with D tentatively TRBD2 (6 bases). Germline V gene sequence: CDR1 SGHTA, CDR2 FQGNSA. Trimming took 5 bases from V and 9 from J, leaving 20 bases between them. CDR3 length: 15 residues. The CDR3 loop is CASSLRGGGASEQFF. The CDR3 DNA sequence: TGTGCCAGCAGCCTCCGAGGAGGCGGGGCTAGTGAGCAGTTCTTC.

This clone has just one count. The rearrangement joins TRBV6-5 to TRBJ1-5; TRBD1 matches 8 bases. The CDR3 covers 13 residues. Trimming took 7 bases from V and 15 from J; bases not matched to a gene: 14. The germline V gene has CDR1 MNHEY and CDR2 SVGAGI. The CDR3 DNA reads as TGTGCCAGCACCCCCGGCAGGGGGCGCGTGCCGCATTTT. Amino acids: CASTPGRGRVPHF.

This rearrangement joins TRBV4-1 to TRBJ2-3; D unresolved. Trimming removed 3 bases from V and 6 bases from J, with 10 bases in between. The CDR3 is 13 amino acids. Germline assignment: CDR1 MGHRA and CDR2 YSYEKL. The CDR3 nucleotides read TGCGCCAGCAGCCATACCATTTCTGATACGCAGTATTTT. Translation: CASSHTISDTQYF.

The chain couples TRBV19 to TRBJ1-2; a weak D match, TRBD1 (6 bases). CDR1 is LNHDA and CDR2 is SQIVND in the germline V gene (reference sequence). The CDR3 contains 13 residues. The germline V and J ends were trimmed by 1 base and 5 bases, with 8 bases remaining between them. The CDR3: CASSIATGYGYTF. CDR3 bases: TGTGCCAGTAGTATAGCGACAGGATATGGCTACACCTTC.

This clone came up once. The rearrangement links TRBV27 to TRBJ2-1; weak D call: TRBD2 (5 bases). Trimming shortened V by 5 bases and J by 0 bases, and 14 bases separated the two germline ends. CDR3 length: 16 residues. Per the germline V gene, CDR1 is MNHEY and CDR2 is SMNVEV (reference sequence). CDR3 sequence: CASSPRTWSSYNEQFF. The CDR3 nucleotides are TGTGCCAGCAGTCCTAGGACTTGGAGCTCCTACAATGAGCAGTTCTTC.

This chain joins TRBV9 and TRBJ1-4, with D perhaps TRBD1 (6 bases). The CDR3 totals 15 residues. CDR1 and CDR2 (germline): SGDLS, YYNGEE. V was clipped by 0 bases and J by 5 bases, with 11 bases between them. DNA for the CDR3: TGTGCCAGCAGCGTAGCACAGGGACACAATGAAAAACTGTTTTTT. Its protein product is CASSVAQGHNEKLFF.

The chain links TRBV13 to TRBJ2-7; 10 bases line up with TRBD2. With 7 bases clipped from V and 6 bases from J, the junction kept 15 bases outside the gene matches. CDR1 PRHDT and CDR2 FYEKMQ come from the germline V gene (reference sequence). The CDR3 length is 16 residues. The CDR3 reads CASTPYGTSEVGEQYF. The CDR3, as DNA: TGTGCCAGCACCCCGTATGGGACTAGCGAGGTGGGCGAGCAGTACTTC.

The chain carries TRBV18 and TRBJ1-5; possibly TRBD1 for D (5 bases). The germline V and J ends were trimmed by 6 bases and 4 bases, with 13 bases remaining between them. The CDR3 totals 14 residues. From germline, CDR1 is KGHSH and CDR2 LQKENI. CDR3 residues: CASSQGRENQPQHF. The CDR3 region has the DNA TGTGCCAGCTCGCAGGGACGGGAGAATCAGCCCCAGCATTTT.

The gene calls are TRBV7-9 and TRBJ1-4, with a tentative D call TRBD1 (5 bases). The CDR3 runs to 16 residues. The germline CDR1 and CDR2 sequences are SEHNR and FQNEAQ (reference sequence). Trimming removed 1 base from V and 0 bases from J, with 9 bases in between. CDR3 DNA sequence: TGTGCCAGCAGCTTAGGGCTGGGGGCAACTAATGAAAAACTGTTTTTT. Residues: CASSLGLGATNEKLFF.

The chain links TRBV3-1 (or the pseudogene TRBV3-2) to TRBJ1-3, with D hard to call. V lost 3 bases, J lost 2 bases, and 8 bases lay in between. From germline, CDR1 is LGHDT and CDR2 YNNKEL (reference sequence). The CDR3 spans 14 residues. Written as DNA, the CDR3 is TGTGCCAGCAGCCAGGGGAGTCCTGGAAACACCATATATTTT. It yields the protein CASSQGSPGNTIYF.

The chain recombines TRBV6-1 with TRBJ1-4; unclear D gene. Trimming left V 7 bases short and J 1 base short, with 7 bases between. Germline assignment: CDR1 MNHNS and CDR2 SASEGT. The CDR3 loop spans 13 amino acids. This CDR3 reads CASTRGTNEKLFF. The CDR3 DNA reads TGTGCCAGCACGCGGGGAACTAATGAAAAACTGTTTTTT.